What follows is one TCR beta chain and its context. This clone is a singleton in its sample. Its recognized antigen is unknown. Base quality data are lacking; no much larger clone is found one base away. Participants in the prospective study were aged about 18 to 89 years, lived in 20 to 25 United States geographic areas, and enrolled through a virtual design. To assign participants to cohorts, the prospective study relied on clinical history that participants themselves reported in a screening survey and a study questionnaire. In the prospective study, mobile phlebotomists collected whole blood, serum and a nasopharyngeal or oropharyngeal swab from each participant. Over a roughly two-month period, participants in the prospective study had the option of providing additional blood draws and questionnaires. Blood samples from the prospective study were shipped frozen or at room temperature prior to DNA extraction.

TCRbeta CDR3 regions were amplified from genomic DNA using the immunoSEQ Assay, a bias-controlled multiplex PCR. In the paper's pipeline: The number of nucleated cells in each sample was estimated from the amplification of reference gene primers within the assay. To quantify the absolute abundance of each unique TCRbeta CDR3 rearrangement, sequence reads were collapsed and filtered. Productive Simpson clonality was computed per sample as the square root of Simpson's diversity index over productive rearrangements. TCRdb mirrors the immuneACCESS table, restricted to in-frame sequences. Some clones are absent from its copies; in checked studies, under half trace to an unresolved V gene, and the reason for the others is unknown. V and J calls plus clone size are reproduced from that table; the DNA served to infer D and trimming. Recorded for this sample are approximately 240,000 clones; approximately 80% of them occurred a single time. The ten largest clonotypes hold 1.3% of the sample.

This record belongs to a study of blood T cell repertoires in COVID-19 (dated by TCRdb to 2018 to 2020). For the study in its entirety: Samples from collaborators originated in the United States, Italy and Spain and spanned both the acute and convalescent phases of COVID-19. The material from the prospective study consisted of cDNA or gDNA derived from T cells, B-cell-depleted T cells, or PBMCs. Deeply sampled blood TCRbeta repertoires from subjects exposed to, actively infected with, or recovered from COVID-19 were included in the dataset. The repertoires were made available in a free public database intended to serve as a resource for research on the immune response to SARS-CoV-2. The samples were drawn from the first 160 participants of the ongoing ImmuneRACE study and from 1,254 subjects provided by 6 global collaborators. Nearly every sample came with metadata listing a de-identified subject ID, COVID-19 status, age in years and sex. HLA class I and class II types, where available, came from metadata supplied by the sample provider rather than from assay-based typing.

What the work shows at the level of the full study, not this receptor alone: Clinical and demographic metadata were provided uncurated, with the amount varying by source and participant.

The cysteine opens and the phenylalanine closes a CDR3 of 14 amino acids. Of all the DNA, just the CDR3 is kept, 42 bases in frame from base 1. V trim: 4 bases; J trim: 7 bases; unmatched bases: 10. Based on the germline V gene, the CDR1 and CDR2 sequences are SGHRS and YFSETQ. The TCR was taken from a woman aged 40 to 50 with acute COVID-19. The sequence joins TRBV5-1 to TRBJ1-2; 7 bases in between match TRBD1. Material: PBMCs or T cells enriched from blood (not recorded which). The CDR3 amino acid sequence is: CASSRGQEGAGYTF. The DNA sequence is TGCGCCAGCAGCCGTGGACAGGAGGGTGCTGGCTACACCTTC.